Presented here are 17 T cell receptor beta chains from one specimen sequenced in a study of regulatory T cells in long-lasting Graves disease. The time point is: persistent/refractory GD, antithyroid drugs over 5 years with positive TRAb. PBMC RNA was the source of the TCR library. With iRepertoire HTBI primers and Arm-PCR of CDR3 regions, TCR beta libraries were built. TCRdb recomputed calls from the multiplex PCR reads with MiXCR, one row per CDR3 protein. The repertoire consists of 360,000 or so distinct CDR3 sequences, with around 23% occurring once and the leading ten covering around 30%. The source was peripheral blood mononuclear cells (PBMCs), collected when the disease was refractory, from a patient treated with antithyroid drugs. The source is a woman in her thirties or forties with Graves disease.

This clonotype was seen at least ten times. The rearrangement uses TRBV28 and TRBJ1-5; 8 bases agree with TRBD1. There are 19 residues in the CDR3. V was clipped by 3 bases and J by 1 base; unmatched bases: 14. Germline CDR1 is MDHEN and CDR2 is SYDVKM. CDR3 DNA sequence: TGTGCCAGCAGTTTTTACCGGGGACAGGCGATGGGCAGCAATCAGCCCCAGCATTTT. Translated, it gives CASSFYRGQAMGSNQPQHF.

This clonotype was counted a few times. J is TRBJ2-7 and V is TRBV28, with a possible D match to TRBD1 (5 bases). V shed 3 bases and J shed 5 bases, with 17 bases lying between them. This CDR3 is 15 amino acids long. From germline, CDR1 is MDHEN and CDR2 SYDVKM. As DNA, the CDR3 is TGTGCCAGCAGTTTCTGGGGCCACTTTCCTAACGAGCAGTACTTC. This translates into CASSFWGHFPNEQYF. Based on the CDR3 plus reference TRBV28 and TRBJ2-7, the full variable domain is DVKVTQSSRYLVKRTGEKVFLECVQDMDHENMFWYRQDPGLGLRLIYFSYDVKMKEKGDIPEGYSVSREKKERFSLILESASTNQTSMYLCASSFWGHFPNEQYFGPGTRLTVT.

This clonotype was seen at least ten times. The rearrangement joins TRBV2 to TRBJ1-4; weak D call: TRBD1 (5 bases). This CDR3 is 16 amino acids long. The germline V gene encodes CDR1 SNHLY and CDR2 FYNNEI. V was shortened by 5 bases and J by 5 bases, with 18 bases between the two germline ends. The CDR3 loop reads CASSWDGRRGNEKLFF. The CDR3 region has the DNA TGTGCCAGCAGTTGGGACGGCCGTAGAGGGAATGAAAAACTGTTTTTT. Full variable domain (outside the CDR3, taken from reference TRBV2 and TRBJ1-4): EPEVTQTPSHQVTQMGQEVILRCVPISNHLYFYWYRQILGQKVEFLVSFYNNEISEKSEIFDDQFSVERPDGSNFTLKIRSTKLEDSAMYFCASSWDGRRGNEKLFFGSGTQLSVL.

CDR3 amino acids: CASSYGVGHGYTF. CDR3 in DNA: TGTGCCAGCAGTTACGGTGTGGGCCATGGCTACACCTTC. V and J are TRBV6-4 and TRBJ1-2; D gene uncertain. The CDR3 spans 13 residues. V lost 5 bases to trimming and J lost 6 bases, with 13 bases between them. The germline gives CDR1 MRHNA, CDR2 SNTAGT.

Comment on this clonotype: The CDR3 carries no conserved terminal phenylalanine or tryptophan, so it likely arises from a read error. The chain uses TRBV7-9 and TRBJ2-7; D is ambiguous. The length of the CDR3 is 12 residues. Germline V CDR1 and CDR2: SEHNR, FQNEAQ (reference sequence). The CDR3, as DNA: TGCGCCAGCAGCCAAACGGCCTACGAGCAGTACCTC. This translates into CASSQTAYEQYL.

This clonotype occurred many times. This chain links TRBV29-1 with TRBJ2-7; no clear D gene. Germline V gene sequence: CDR1 SQVTM, CDR2 ANQGSEA. Trimming stripped 0 bases from V and 3 bases from J, with 15 bases between. There are 15 residues in the CDR3. CDR3 sequence (DNA): TGCAGCGTTGAAGAGTATCGTGTGTGGGGCTACGAGCAGTACTTC. This codes for CSVEEYRVWGYEQYF.

A few counts support this clonotype. The chain's CDR3 is CASSIPPGEAFF. The DNA of the CDR3 is TGTGCCAGTAGTATTCCTCCAGGGGAAGCTTTCTTT. The rearrangement uses TRBV19 and TRBJ1-1; TRBD1 might be the D (5 bases). The V gene's germline CDR1 is LNHDA and CDR2 SQIVND (reference sequence). V gave up 3 bases and J gave up 8 bases, with 10 bases separating them. CDR3 length: 12 residues.

This clonotype was seen ten or more times. This chain joins TRBV11-1 and TRBJ2-4, with 11 bases matching TRBD2. Germline lookup yields CDR1 SGHAT and CDR2 FQDESV (reference sequence). Trimming removed 5 bases from V and 0 bases from J; junction bases left unmatched: 9. This CDR3 is 18 amino acids long. The CDR3 reads CASSAGTSGNVAKNIQYF. CDR3 DNA sequence: TGTGCCAGCAGCGCCGGGACTAGCGGAAATGTAGCCAAAAACATTCAGTACTTC.

The table lists this clonotype with many counts. The chain recombines TRBV29-1 with TRBJ2-5, with a tentative D call TRBD1 (7 bases). This CDR3 has 13 amino acids. The V gene lost 4 bases and the J gene lost 5 bases, with 14 bases spanning the gap. Germline V lookup: CDR1 SQVTM, CDR2 ANQGSEA. The CDR3 nucleotides are TGCAGCGTTGGGACTAACAGGGGTGAGACCCAGTACTTC. Translation gives CSVGTNRGETQYF.

This clonotype occurred a few times. The CDR3 DNA is TGTGCCAGCAGCCAAGGGCGGTTGAACACTGAAGCTTTCTTT. As protein: CASSQGRLNTEAFF. This chain joins TRBV3-1 and TRBJ1-1; no firm D call. There are 14 residues in the CDR3. Trimming took 1 base from V and 0 from J, leaving 6 bases between them. Germline CDR1 LGHDT, CDR2 YNNKEL (reference sequence). Using reference TRBV3-1 and TRBJ1-1 for the parts outside the CDR3, the full variable domain is DTAVSQTPKYLVTQMGNDKSIKCEQNLGHDTMYWYKQDSKKFLKIMFSYNNKELIINETVPNRFSPKSPDKAHLNLHINSLELGDSAVYFCASSQGRLNTEAFFGQGTRLTVV.

There are many counts of this clonotype. This chain connects TRBV28 to TRBJ2-7; no definite D call. This CDR3 is 13 amino acids long. V gave up 6 bases and J gave up 6 bases, with 15 bases separating them. Germline V gene data show CDR1 as MDHEN and CDR2 as SYDVKM. DNA for the CDR3: TGTGCCAGCAGCTATGAGGCAGGCTCCGAGCAGTACTTC. Protein: CASSYEAGSEQYF.

This clonotype came up a few times. V is TRBV3-1 and J is TRBJ2-7; TRBD2 matches 10 bases. Trimming at V came to 0 bases and at J to 2 bases, leaving 4 bases not matched to a gene. The CDR3 is 16 amino acids. The germline CDR1 and CDR2 sequences are LGHDT and YNNKEL (reference sequence). CDR3 nucleotide sequence: TGTGCCAGCAGCCAAGATCTAACTAGCGGGGCCTACGAGCAGTACTTC. This gives the protein CASSQDLTSGAYEQYF.

This clonotype showed up many times. The chain employs TRBV29-1 and TRBJ2-7; 8 bases are a match to TRBD1. J was trimmed by 6 bases and V by 5 bases; bases with no gene match: 9. The CDR3 is 13 residues long. Germline CDR1 and CDR2: SQVTM and ANQGSEA. CDR3 loop: CSVSLQGAREQYF. The CDR3 DNA follows: TGCAGCGTTAGTTTGCAGGGGGCTCGCGAGCAGTACTTC.

The CDR3 DNA reads as TGTGCCAGCAGCTTCGGGACAGGGGGTTCCAAAAACATTCAGTACTTC. As protein: CASSFGTGGSKNIQYF. The V gene is TRBV5-4, the J gene TRBJ2-4, with 11 nucleotides matching TRBD1. The CDR3 covers 16 residues. Germline V gene lookup returns CDR1 SGHNT and CDR2 YYREEE (reference sequence). V shed 2 bases, J shed 2 bases, and the junction held 3 bases outside the gene matches.

The gene calls are TRBV20-1 and TRBJ1-1; perhaps TRBD1 as D (5 bases). V was cut by 3 bases and J by 5 bases, with 13 bases left in between. This CDR3 has 13 residues. CDR1 DFQATT and CDR2 SNEGSKA come from the germline V gene (reference sequence). The CDR3 nucleotides are TGCAGTGCTAGGACCGGCCGGGGGACTGAAGCTTTCTTT. This encodes CSARTGRGTEAFF.

This clonotype was detected ten times or more. This chain links TRBV7-3 with TRBJ2-5; D might be TRBD2 (5 bases). The V and J ends lost 3 bases and 3 bases respectively, with 11 bases between them. In germline, CDR1 is SGHTA, CDR2 FQGTGA. This CDR3 has 14 amino acids. For the CDR3, the DNA is TGTGCCAGCAGCTTGCGACTATTAAAAGAGACCCAGTACTTC. This gives the protein CASSLRLLKETQYF.

In this sample, this clonotype turned up a few times. The J gene is TRBJ2-4, the V gene TRBV29-1; D is perhaps TRBD1 (6 bases). V lost 1 base to trimming and J lost 8 bases, with 18 bases between them. Germline CDR1 SQVTM, CDR2 ANQGSEA. The CDR3 is 15 amino acids. The CDR3 here is CSVEGGTRPRDIQYF. For the CDR3, the DNA is TGCAGCGTTGAAGGGGGGACAAGGCCGCGGGACATTCAGTACTTC.